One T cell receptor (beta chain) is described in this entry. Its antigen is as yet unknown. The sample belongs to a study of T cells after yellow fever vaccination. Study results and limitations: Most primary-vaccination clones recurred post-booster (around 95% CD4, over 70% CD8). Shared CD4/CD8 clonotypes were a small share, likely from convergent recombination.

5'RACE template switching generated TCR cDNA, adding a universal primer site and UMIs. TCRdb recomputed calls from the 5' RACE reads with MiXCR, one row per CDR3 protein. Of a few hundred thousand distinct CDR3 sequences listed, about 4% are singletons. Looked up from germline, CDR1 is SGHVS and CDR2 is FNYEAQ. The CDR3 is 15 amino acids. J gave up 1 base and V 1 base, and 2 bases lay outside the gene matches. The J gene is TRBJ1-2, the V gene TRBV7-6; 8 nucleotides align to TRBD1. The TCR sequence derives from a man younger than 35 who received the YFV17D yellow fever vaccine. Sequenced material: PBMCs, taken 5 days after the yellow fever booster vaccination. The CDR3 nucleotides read TGTGCCAGCAGCTTAGAGACAGGGGATAACTATGGCTACACCTTC. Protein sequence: CASSLETGDNYGYTF.